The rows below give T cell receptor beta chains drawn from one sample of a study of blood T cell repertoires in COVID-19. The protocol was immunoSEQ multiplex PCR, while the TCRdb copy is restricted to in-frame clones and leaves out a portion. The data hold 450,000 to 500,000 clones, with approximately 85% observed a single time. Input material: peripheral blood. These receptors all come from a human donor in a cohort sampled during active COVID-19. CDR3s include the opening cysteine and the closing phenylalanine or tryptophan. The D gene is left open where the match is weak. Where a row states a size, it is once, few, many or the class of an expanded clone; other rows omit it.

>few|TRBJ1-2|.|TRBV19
CASSAEPGNSNYGYTF
TGTGCCAGTAGTGCGGAACCAGGGAACTCCAACTATGGCTACACCTTC
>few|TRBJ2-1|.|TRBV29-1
CSVNRGGEQFF
TGCAGCGTCAACAGGGGAGGTGAGCAGTTCTTC
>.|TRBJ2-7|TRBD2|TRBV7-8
CASSLVAGNYEQYF
TGTGCCAGCAGCTTAGTAGCGGGCAACTACGAGCAGTACTTC
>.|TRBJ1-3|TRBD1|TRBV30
CACWLGQGSGNTIYF
TGTGCCTGCTGGCTGGGACAGGGCTCTGGAAACACCATATATTTT
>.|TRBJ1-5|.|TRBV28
CASSLFRLQGQPQHF
TGTGCCAGCAGTCTCTTTAGGTTACAGGGACAGCCCCAGCATTTT
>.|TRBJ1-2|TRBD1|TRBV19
CASSPLGQELPNGYTF
TGTGCCAGTAGTCCCCTGGGACAGGAGCTACCTAATGGCTACACCTTC
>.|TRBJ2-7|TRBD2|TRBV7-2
CASSLMGGPPSYEQYF
TGTGCCAGCAGCCTCATGGGAGGGCCGCCCTCCTACGAGCAGTACTTC
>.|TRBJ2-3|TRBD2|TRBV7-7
CASSLSSSRREGRGTDTQYF
TGTGCTAGCAGCTTAAGTTCTTCTCGGCGGGAGGGCCGGGGCACAGATACGCAGTATTTT
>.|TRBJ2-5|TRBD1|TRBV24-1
CATSDPGQVAGEKETQYF
TGTGCCACCAGTGATCCAGGACAGGTCGCGGGTGAGAAAGAGACCCAGTACTTC
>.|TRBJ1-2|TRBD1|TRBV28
CASRGQGALLNYGYTF
TGTGCCAGCAGAGGCCAGGGGGCGCTTCTCAACTATGGCTACACCTTC
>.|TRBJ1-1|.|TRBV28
CAWAFSPDTEAFF
TGTGCCTGGGCTTTTTCGCCGGACACTGAAGCTTTCTTT
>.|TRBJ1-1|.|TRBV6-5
CASSYPPGQNTEAFF
TGTGCCAGCAGTTACCCGCCGGGACAGAACACTGAAGCTTTCTTT
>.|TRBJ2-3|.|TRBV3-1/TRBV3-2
CASSQGALGGTDTQYF
TGTGCCAGCAGCCAAGGGGCTTTAGGTGGCACAGATACGCAGTATTTT
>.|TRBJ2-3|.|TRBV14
CASSQVWGQSTDTQYF
TGTGCCAGCAGCCAGGTCTGGGGCCAGAGCACAGATACGCAGTATTTT
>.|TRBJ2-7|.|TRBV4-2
CASSLERSLGEQYF
TGTGCCAGCAGTCTTGAGCGGAGCCTCGGGGAGCAGTACTTC
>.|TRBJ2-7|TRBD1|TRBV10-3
CAVRDRGWGEQYF
TGTGCCGTTCGGGACAGGGGGTGGGGGGAGCAGTACTTC
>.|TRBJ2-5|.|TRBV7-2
CASSSQLGRSWETQYF
TGTGCCAGCAGCTCACAGCTAGGGAGGAGCTGGGAGACCCAGTACTTC
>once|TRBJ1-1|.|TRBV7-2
CASSPGGVRTEAFF
TGTGCCAGCAGCCCCGGCGGGGTTAGAACTGAAGCTTTCTTT
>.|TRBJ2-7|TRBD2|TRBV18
CASSDSGLAGASSYEQYF
TGTGCCAGCTCCGACTCGGGACTAGCGGGAGCGAGCTCCTACGAGCAGTACTTC
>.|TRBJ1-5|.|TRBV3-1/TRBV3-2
CASSSQGGHQPQHF
TGTGCCAGCAGCTCACAGGGTGGACATCAGCCCCAGCATTTT
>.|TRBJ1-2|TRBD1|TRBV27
CASSFYRGANYGYTF
TGTGCCAGCAGTTTTTACAGGGGCGCCAACTATGGCTACACCTTC
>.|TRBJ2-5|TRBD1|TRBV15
CATSRDRDRVGTQYF
TGTGCCACCAGCAGAGATCGGGACAGGGTCGGCACCCAGTACTTC
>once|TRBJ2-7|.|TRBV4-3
CASSQGGTYEQYF
TGCGCCAGCAGCCAGGGGGGTACCTACGAGCAGTACTTC
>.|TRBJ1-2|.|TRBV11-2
CASRATGSGGYTF
TGTGCCAGCAGAGCAACAGGGTCGGGAGGCTACACCTTC
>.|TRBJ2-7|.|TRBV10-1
CASRQAYYEQYF
TGCGCCAGCCGACAGGCGTACTACGAGCAGTACTTC
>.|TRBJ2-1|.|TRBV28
CASSEGPSSYNEQFF
TGTGCCAGTTCGGAGGGACCAAGCTCCTACAATGAGCAGTTCTTC
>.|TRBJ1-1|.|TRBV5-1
CASSLAGGMNTEAFF
TGCGCCAGCAGCTTGGCCGGGGGGATGAACACTGAAGCTTTCTTT
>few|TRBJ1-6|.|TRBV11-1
CASSPTLADSPLHF
TGTGCCAGCAGCCCAACTTTAGCGGATTCACCCCTCCACTTT
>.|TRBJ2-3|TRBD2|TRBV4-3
CASSQDTKREALADTQYF
TGCGCCAGCAGCCAAGACACAAAGCGGGAGGCCCTGGCGGATACGCAGTATTTT
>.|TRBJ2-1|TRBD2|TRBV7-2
CASSSPSGRTLSYNEQFF
TGTGCCAGCAGCTCCCCTAGCGGGAGGACCCTCTCCTACAATGAGCAGTTCTTC
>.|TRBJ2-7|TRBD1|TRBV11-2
CASSPGQGPYEQYF
TGTGCCAGCAGCCCGGGACAGGGCCCCTACGAGCAGTACTTC
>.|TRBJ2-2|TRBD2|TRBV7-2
CASSLTGTSGSRYTGELFF
TGTGCCAGCAGCTTAACCGGGACTAGCGGGAGTAGGTACACCGGGGAGCTGTTTTTT
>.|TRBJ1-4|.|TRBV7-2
CASTSQGYEKLFF
TGTGCCAGCACCTCCCAGGGATACGAAAAACTGTTTTTT
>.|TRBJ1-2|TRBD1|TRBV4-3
CASSGDSRNYGYTF
TGCGCCAGCAGCGGGGACAGCAGGAACTATGGCTACACCTTC
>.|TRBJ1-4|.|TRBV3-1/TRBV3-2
CASSQVAGQINEKLFF
TGTGCCAGCAGCCAAGTTGCAGGACAGATTAATGAAAAACTGTTTTTT
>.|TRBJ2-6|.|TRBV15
CATSRESTGANVLTF
TGTGCCACCAGCAGAGAGTCAACTGGGGCCAACGTCCTGACTTTC
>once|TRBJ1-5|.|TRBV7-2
CASSSPGGANQPQHF
TGTGCCAGCAGCTCCCCGGGAGGGGCAAATCAGCCCCAGCATTTT
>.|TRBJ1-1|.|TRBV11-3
CASTRAGDPEAFF
TGTGCCAGCACACGGGCGGGGGACCCTGAAGCTTTCTTT
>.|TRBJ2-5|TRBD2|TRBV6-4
CASSELAGGKTQYF
TGTGCCAGCAGTGAGTTAGCGGGAGGGAAGACCCAGTACTTC
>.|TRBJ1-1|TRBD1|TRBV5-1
CASSLLGTANTEAFF
TGCGCCAGCAGCTTGCTTGGGACAGCGAACACTGAAGCTTTCTTT
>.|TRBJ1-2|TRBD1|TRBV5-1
CASSLDTGGNYGYTF
TGCGCCAGCAGCTTGGATACAGGGGGGAACTATGGCTACACCTTC
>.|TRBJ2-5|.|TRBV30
CAWSVSGGQETQYF
TGTGCCTGGAGTGTGTCTGGCGGGCAAGAGACCCAGTACTTC
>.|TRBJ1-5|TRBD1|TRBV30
CAWSSQGGQPQHF
TGTGCCTGGAGCAGCCAGGGGGGACAGCCCCAGCATTTT
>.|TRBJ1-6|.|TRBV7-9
CASSSHNSPLHF
TGTGCCAGCAGCTCTCATAATTCACCCCTCCACTTT
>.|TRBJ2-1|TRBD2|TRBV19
CASTPRRASGRQATEQFF
TGTGCCAGTACCCCCCGCCGGGCTAGCGGGAGGCAAGCGACTGAGCAGTTCTTC
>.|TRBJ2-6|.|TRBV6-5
CASSYSGRSGANVLTF
TGTGCCAGCAGTTACTCGGGGCGCTCTGGGGCCAACGTCCTGACTTTC
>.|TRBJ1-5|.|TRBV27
CASSYTGTNQPQHF
TGTGCCAGCAGTTATACAGGAACCAATCAGCCCCAGCATTTT
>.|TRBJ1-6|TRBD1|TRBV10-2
CASRQGESYNSPLHF
TGCGCCAGCAGACAGGGGGAATCCTATAATTCACCCCTCCACTTT
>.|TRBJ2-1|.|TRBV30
CAWSVLGNNEQFF
TGTGCCTGGAGTGTACTAGGGAACAATGAGCAGTTCTTC
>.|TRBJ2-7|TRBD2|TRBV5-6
CASSLIAGYPSYEQYF
TGTGCCAGCAGCCTCATAGCGGGATATCCATCCTACGAGCAGTACTTC
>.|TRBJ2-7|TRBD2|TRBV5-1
CASSLGTSGRLSYEQYF
TGCGCCAGCAGCTTGGGTACTAGCGGGCGACTCTCCTACGAGCAGTACTTC
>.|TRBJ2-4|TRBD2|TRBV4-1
CASSHVGSGLAITQYF
TGCGCCAGCAGCCATGTCGGGTCGGGACTAGCGATTACTCAGTACTTC
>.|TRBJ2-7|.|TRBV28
CASSTSLDNYEQYF
TGTGCCAGCAGCACCTCCTTGGACAACTACGAGCAGTACTTC
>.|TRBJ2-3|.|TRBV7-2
CASSLAGETDTQYF
TGTGCCAGCAGCTTAGCGGGAGAGACAGATACGCAGTATTTT
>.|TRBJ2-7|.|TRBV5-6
CASSVGLPEQYF
TGTGCCAGCAGCGTCGGACTTCCCGAGCAGTACTTC
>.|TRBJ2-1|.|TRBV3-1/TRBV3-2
CASESRSLSNEQFF
TGTGCCAGCGAGTCCAGGTCTTTGTCCAATGAGCAGTTCTTC
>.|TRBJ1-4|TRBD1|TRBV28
CASSLWGVGQGGEKLFF
TGTGCCAGCAGTTTATGGGGGGTGGGACAGGGAGGTGAAAAACTGTTTTTT
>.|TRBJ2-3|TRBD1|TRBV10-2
CASKGQGTDTQYF
TGCGCCAGCAAGGGACAGGGGACAGATACGCAGTATTTT
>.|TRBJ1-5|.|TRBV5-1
CASSLGGANQPQHF
TGCGCCAGCAGCTTGGGTGGGGCCAATCAGCCCCAGCATTTT
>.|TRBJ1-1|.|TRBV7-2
CASSLAQTEAFF
TGTGCCAGCAGCTTAGCCCAAACTGAAGCTTTCTTT